The 20 T cell receptor beta chains presented below share a single source sample, sequenced in a study of blood T cell repertoires in COVID-19 (dated by TCRdb to the early 2020s). The library relied on the immunoSEQ multiplex PCR assay. TCRdb took this table from immuneACCESS and kept in-frame rearrangements with V and J called. Such tables lack part of the clones; where checked against another copy, unresolved V genes explain under half of the gap, and the rest is unexplained. The sample table lists 50,000 to 65,000 clones, approximately 82% of them with a count of one. Roughly 6.3% of the sample goes to the ten largest clones. Sequencing used peripheral blood. The source is a human donor in a cohort sampled during active COVID-19.

The chain has TRBV6-2 or TRBV6-3 and TRBJ1-1; D remains ambiguous. This CDR3 comprises 13 residues. V was clipped by 2 bases and J by 1 base, with 5 bases between them. The V gene's germline CDR1 is MNHEY and CDR2 SVGEGT. CDR3 bases: TGTGCCAGCAGTTACATACAGAACACTGAAGCTTTCTTT. Protein sequence: CASSYIQNTEAFF.

This chain links TRBV5-1 with TRBJ2-5, with 8 bases that match TRBD1. The ends lost 5 bases at V and 4 bases at J; junction bases unmatched: 4. CDR3 length: 13 residues. From germline, CDR1 is SGHRS and CDR2 YFSETQ. CDR3 region: CASRGQGAETQYF. In DNA form, the CDR3 reads TGCGCCAGCAGAGGGCAGGGGGCAGAGACCCAGTACTTC.

The chain joins TRBV5-1 to TRBJ2-3; possibly TRBD1 for D (5 bases). The CDR3 totals 14 residues. Germline loops: CDR1 SGHRS, CDR2 YFSETQ. V was trimmed by 0 bases and J by 2 bases, leaving 7 bases between them. As DNA, the CDR3 is TGCGCCAGCAGCTTGGGACAGCACACAGATACGCAGTATTTT. Translating it yields CASSLGQHTDTQYF. Full variable domain (missing parts from reference TRBV5-1 and TRBJ2-3): KAGVTQTPRYLIKTRGQQVTLSCSPISGHRSVSWYQQTPGQGLQFLFEYFSETQRNKGNFPGRFSGRQFSNSRSEMNVSTLELGDSALYLCASSLGQHTDTQYFGPGTRLTVL.

The chain employs TRBV7-6 and TRBJ2-3; 15 nucleotides align to TRBD2. CDR1 SGHVS and CDR2 FNYEAQ come from the germline V gene. The CDR3 sequence is 18 residues long. V lost 5 bases to trimming and J lost 5 bases; unmatched junction nucleotides: 11. CDR3 bases: TGTGCCAGCAGCCTGAATATTGGGACTAGCGGGAGGAAAGATACGCAGTATTTT. Translated, it gives CASSLNIGTSGRKDTQYF.

V is TRBV20-1 and J is TRBJ1-1; D uncertain. Trimming shortened V by 3 bases and J by 1 base, and 12 bases separated the two germline ends. The germline gives CDR1 DFQATT, CDR2 SNEGSKA (reference sequence). This CDR3 is built from 14 residues. The CDR3 reads CSASRGLRNTEAFF. In DNA, the CDR3 is TGCAGTGCTAGTCGTGGACTGAGGAACACTGAAGCTTTCTTT.

Only a few counts were recorded for this clone. The chain joins TRBV9 to TRBJ2-5; D may be TRBD2 (6 bases). CDR1 and CDR2 from the germline V gene are SGDLS and YYNGEE. The CDR3 is 15 residues long. The V end lost 0 bases, the J end lost 2 bases, and 11 bases lay between the germline ends. CDR3 sequence reads: CASSVVGGAQETQYF. CDR3 nucleotides: TGTGCCAGCAGCGTAGTCGGGGGAGCGCAAGAGACCCAGTACTTC.

This CDR3 reads CASSVYSGRTDTQYF. CDR3 DNA: TGTGCCAGCAGCGTATACAGCGGGAGGACAGATACGCAGTATTTT. The chain is built from TRBV9 and TRBJ2-3; TRBD2 matches 9 bases. Looked up from germline, CDR1 is SGDLS and CDR2 is YYNGEE. V shed 1 base and J 3 bases; nucleotides not matched to a gene: 3. This CDR3 has 15 amino acids.

This clone was seen many times. CDR3 sequence reads: CASSIGLQGTEQPQHF. As DNA, the CDR3 is TGTGCCAGTAGTATAGGGTTGCAGGGGACAGAACAGCCCCAGCATTTT. The rearrangement joins TRBV19 to TRBJ1-5; 7 nucleotides align to TRBD1. V was clipped by 1 base and J by 7 bases; unmatched bases: 10. This CDR3 contains 16 residues. Looked up from germline, CDR1 is LNHDA and CDR2 is SQIVND (reference sequence).

The gene calls are TRBV5-4 and TRBJ2-3; D is perhaps TRBD1 (7 bases). The germline V and J ends were trimmed by 3 bases and 6 bases, with 17 bases remaining between them. Germline assignment: CDR1 SGHNT and CDR2 YYREEE (reference sequence). This CDR3 is built from 15 residues. Written as DNA, the CDR3 is TGTGCCAGCAGCTCGGCGGGACAGCTTGGGGATACGCAGTATTTT. Translation gives CASSSAGQLGDTQYF.

The chain uses TRBV3-1 (or the pseudogene TRBV3-2) and TRBJ2-7; 7 bases match TRBD1. Trimming at V came to 2 bases and at J to 0 bases, leaving 10 bases not matched to a gene. CDR1 and CDR2 from the germline V gene are LGHDT and YNNKEL (reference sequence). This CDR3 has 17 amino acids. CDR3 bases: TGTGCCAGCAGCCAATGGGGGTCACAGGGGTCCTCCTACGAGCAGTACTTC. Amino acid sequence: CASSQWGSQGSSYEQYF.

V and J are TRBV19 and TRBJ2-3; D might be TRBD2 (6 bases). CDR3 length equals 16 residues. Germline CDR1 reads LNHDA; CDR2 reads SQIVND (reference sequence). V was pared by 3 bases and J by 0 bases, with 13 bases between. CDR3 in DNA: TGTGCCAGTAGTATTTGGAGGGGCCTGAGCACAGATACGCAGTATTTT. It codes for CASSIWRGLSTDTQYF.

This clone was detected a few times. The chain combines TRBV6-5 with TRBJ1-5; D remains ambiguous. V lost 6 bases and J lost 4, with 10 bases in between. There are 13 residues in the CDR3. Looked up from germline, CDR1 is MNHEY and CDR2 is SVGAGI. CDR3 amino acids: CASRSLTNQPQHF. Here the CDR3 DNA reads TGTGCCAGCAGGAGCCTCACGAATCAGCCCCAGCATTTT.

This chain uses TRBV21-1 with TRBJ2-7; the listed D gene, TRBD1, was not tested against the DNA. TRBV21-1 is a pseudogene segment. There are 18 residues in the CDR3. CDR3 residues: CASSIILPGTGASYEQYF. The CDR3 nucleotides read TGTGCCAGCAGCATCATCCTTCCCGGGACAGGGGCCTCCTACGAGCAGTACTTC.

This clone appeared once. The chain employs TRBV2 and TRBJ2-7; TRBD2 matches at 7 bases. Germline CDR1 reads SNHLY; CDR2 reads FYNNEI. This CDR3 comprises 15 residues. J lost 7 bases, V lost 6 bases, and 15 bases had no gene match. CDR3 residues: CASRVAGQFAGEQYF. The CDR3 DNA reads as TGTGCCAGCAGAGTAGCGGGCCAATTCGCGGGGGAGCAGTACTTC. Drawing the rest from reference TRBV2 and TRBJ2-7, the complete variable domain is EPEVTQTPSHQVTQMGQEVILRCVPISNHLYFYWYRQILGQKVEFLVSFYNNEISEKSEIFDDQFSVERPDGSNFTLKIRSTKLEDSAMYFCASRVAGQFAGEQYFGPGTRLTVT.

The V and J genes are TRBV6-1 and TRBJ1-2, with unresolved D. Trimming stripped 1 base from V and 1 base from J, with 7 bases between. Germline loops: CDR1 MNHNS, CDR2 SASEGT. The CDR3 runs to 14 residues. The CDR3 DNA follows: TGTGCCAGCAGTGAAGGGGCAGATAACTATGGCTACACCTTC. Its translation: CASSEGADNYGYTF.

The V and J genes are TRBV6-5 and TRBJ1-4; 8 positions match TRBD1. CDR3 length equals 14 residues. Germline-derived CDR1 and CDR2 are MNHEY and SVGAGI. Trimming removed 8 bases from V and 7 bases from J; junction bases left unmatched: 9. In DNA, the CDR3 is TGTGCCAGCGCCCGGGACAGGATGACTGAAAAACTGTTTTTT. Translated: CASARDRMTEKLFF.

The genes are TRBV5-1 and TRBJ1-3, with D possibly matching TRBD1 (5 bases). Germline V gene data show CDR1 as SGHRS and CDR2 as YFSETQ. The CDR3 contains 16 residues. The V end was cut by 7 bases, the J end by 4 bases, with 21 bases between. This CDR3 is CASSGVGSRHGNTIYF. The CDR3 nucleotides are TGCGCCAGCTCGGGGGTAGGATCCCGTCACGGAAACACCATATATTTT.

This clone was seen only a few times. The J gene is TRBJ2-2, the V gene TRBV10-1; 8 bases are shared with TRBD1. The CDR3 runs to 13 residues. J was trimmed by 5 bases and V by 5 bases; bases with no gene match: 1. The V gene's germline CDR1 is WNHNN and CDR2 SYGVQD (reference sequence). The CDR3 bases are TGCGCCAGCAGTTACAGGGGGACCGGGGAGCTGTTTTTT. It yields the protein CASSYRGTGELFF.

The J gene is TRBJ2-5, the V gene TRBV7-9; D may be TRBD2 (6 bases). The V end was cut by 5 bases, the J end by 1 base, with 14 bases between. The CDR3 totals 15 residues. CDR1 and CDR2 from the germline V gene are SEHNR and FQNEAQ (reference sequence). In DNA form, the CDR3 reads TGTGCCAGCAGCCTTTTACTAGCTCTCCAAGAGACCCAGTACTTC. Translated: CASSLLLALQETQYF.

The J gene is TRBJ2-1, the V gene TRBV11-2; a possible D gene is TRBD2 (6 bases). From germline, CDR1 is SGHAT and CDR2 FQNNGV. Trimming shortened V by 8 bases and J by 6 bases, and 17 bases separated the two germline ends. The CDR3 is 14 amino acids. The CDR3 protein is CASASGRGGNEQFF. The DNA for the CDR3 is TGTGCCAGCGCCTCGGGGCGGGGAGGCAATGAGCAGTTCTTC. The variable domain in full, with the rest retrieved from reference TRBV11-2 and TRBJ2-1, is EAGVAQSPRYKIIEKRQSVAFWCNPISGHATLYWYQQILGQGPKLLIQFQNNGVVDDSQLPKDRFSAERLKGVDSTLKIQPAKLEDSAVYLCASASGRGGNEQFFGPGTRLTVL.